One and the same sample provided the 10 T cell receptor beta chains below, sequenced in a study of cytomegalovirus exposure and HLA in healthy donors. Primers included in the PCR were 60 Vbeta and 13 Jbeta primers. TCRdb keeps only in-frame clones here, not all; method: immunoSEQ multiplex PCR. The table includes over 95,000 clones, approximately 80% detected once. The sample taken for sequencing was PBMCs. Receptor source: a female donor in good health and CMV-seronegative.

The J gene is TRBJ2-5, the V gene TRBV5-6; tentatively, D is TRBD1 (5 bases). The CDR3 sequence is 16 residues long. V shed 5 bases and J shed 0 bases, with 17 bases lying between them. Germline CDR1 SGHDT, CDR2 YYEEEE. CDR3 sequence reads: CASRAQGLSYQETQYF. The CDR3 coding sequence is TGTGCCAGCAGAGCCCAGGGTCTCAGCTACCAAGAGACCCAGTACTTC.

The chain has TRBV5-1 and TRBJ2-7; 9 bases are shared with TRBD1. CDR1 and CDR2 (germline): SGHRS, YFSETQ. V was pared by 4 bases and J by 0 bases, with 8 bases of the junction left unmatched. The CDR3 is 16 residues long. CDR3 DNA: TGCGCCAGCAGCCGTACCGGGACAGGGTCCTCCTACGAGCAGTACTTC. This codes for CASSRTGTGSSYEQYF.

V and J are TRBV27 and TRBJ1-4; D is possibly TRBD1 (6 bases). The CDR3 sequence is 17 residues long. CDR1 and CDR2 from the germline V gene are MNHEY and SMNVEV (reference sequence). The ends were cut back, 5 bases at V and 0 bases at J, with 16 bases in the middle. The CDR3, as DNA: TGTGCCAGCAGTACCGCAGGGGATAGCGCAACTAATGAAAAACTGTTTTTT. Protein: CASSTAGDSATNEKLFF.

The V call is TRBV5-1, the J call TRBJ1-6, with 7 bases matching TRBD1. Germline CDR1 reads SGHRS; CDR2 reads YFSETQ. Germline trimming cut 0 bases from V and 8 bases from J; bases unmatched to any gene: 2. The CDR3 is made up of 14 amino acids. The CDR3 protein is CASSLDQGDSPLHF. The CDR3 DNA follows: TGCGCCAGCAGCTTGGATCAGGGGGATTCACCCCTCCACTTT.

V and J are TRBV19 and TRBJ2-5; 14 nucleotides match TRBD2. Germline CDR1 and CDR2: LNHDA and SQIVND (reference sequence). The length of the CDR3 is 18 residues. V was clipped by 5 bases and J by 0 bases; unmatched bases: 8. For the CDR3, the DNA is TGTGCCAGTAGTCGAGAGGGACTAGCGGGGGAGTACCAAGAGACCCAGTACTTC. Translated: CASSREGLAGEYQETQYF. Full variable domain (outside the CDR3, taken from reference TRBV19 and TRBJ2-5): DGGITQSPKYLFRKEGQNVTLSCEQNLNHDAMYWYRQDPGQGLRLIYYSQIVNDFQKGDIAEGYSVSREKKESFPLTVTSAQKNPTAFYLCASSREGLAGEYQETQYFGPGTRLLVL.

The rearrangement links TRBV7-9 to TRBJ1-4; 8 bases are shared with TRBD1. Per germline, CDR1 SEHNR and CDR2 FQNEAQ (reference sequence). This CDR3 is built from 15 residues. Losses at the gene ends were 5 bases for V and 0 bases for J; bases not matched to a gene: 2. DNA for the CDR3: TGTGCCAGCAGCCCAGGGGGCCCAACTAATGAAAAACTGTTTTTT. Translating it yields CASSPGGPTNEKLFF. The entire variable domain, with the rest obtained from reference TRBV7-9 and TRBJ1-4, is as follows: DTGVSQNPRHKITKRGQNVTFRCDPISEHNRLYWYRQTLGQGPEFLTYFQNEAQLEKSRLLSDRFSAERPKGSFSTLEIQRTEQGDSAMYLCASSPGGPTNEKLFFGSGTQLSVL.

This clone was counted between two and nine times. This chain uses TRBV13 with TRBJ2-3; 11 bases agree with TRBD2. The V gene end was trimmed by 5 bases and the J gene end by 2 bases; junction bases not matched to a gene: 6. This CDR3 is built from 16 residues. CDR1 and CDR2 from the germline V gene are PRHDT and FYEKMQ (reference sequence). DNA for the CDR3: TGTGCCAGCAGCCCCCGGACTAGCGGGTACACAGATACGCAGTATTTT. Protein: CASSPRTSGYTDTQYF.

The chain links TRBV19 to TRBJ1-2, with TRBD1 identical over 9 bases. The CDR3 sequence is 14 residues long. From germline, CDR1 is LNHDA and CDR2 SQIVND (reference sequence). V trimming: 5 bases; J trimming: 8 bases; junction bases outside the gene matches: 9. The CDR3, as DNA: TGTGCCAGTAGTCTTTATCGGACAGGGGTCGGCTACACCTTC. It translates to CASSLYRTGVGYTF.

This sequence joins TRBV6-1 and TRBJ2-2; weak D call: TRBD2 (7 bases). This CDR3 contains 14 residues. CDR1 MNHNS and CDR2 SASEGT come from the germline V gene. With 11 bases removed from V and 0 bases from J, the gap between germline ends came to 13 bases. The CDR3: CASGGHTNTGELFF. CDR3 in DNA: TGTGCCTCGGGGGGACACACGAACACCGGGGAGCTGTTTTTT.

CDR3 loop: CASSPAEGSETQYF. The CDR3 DNA reads as TGTGCCAGCTCACCGGCGGAGGGATCGGAGACCCAGTACTTC. The rearrangement links TRBV18 to TRBJ2-5; possible D gene TRBD2, 6 bases. The CDR3 consists of 14 residues. V was clipped by 3 bases and J by 5 bases, with 13 bases between them. Germline values: CDR1 KGHSH, CDR2 LQKENI.